What follows are 28 T cell receptor beta chains derived from one specimen sequenced in a study of T cell responses to AZD1222 COVID-19 vaccine. The data were produced by immunoSEQ multiplex PCR, yet TCRdb's version contains in-frame clones alone and is incomplete. The sample has about 120,000 clones, 92% seen once. This specimen consisted of peripheral blood, obtained on day 0 of AZD1222 vaccination. The receptors shown here come from an adult in good health.

The chain combines TRBV6-5 with TRBJ1-5; perhaps TRBD1 as D (5 bases). V lost 7 bases and J 7 bases, leaving 14 bases between the germline ends. This CDR3 is 13 amino acids long. Germline CDR1 and CDR2: MNHEY and SVGAGI. In nucleotides, the CDR3 is TGTGCCAGCACTTGGGGCGTTGGGCAGCCCCAGCATTTT. Its translation: CASTWGVGQPQHF.

With regard to this clone: This sample also contains other DNA sequences that code for the same CDR3. The chain couples TRBV3-1 (or the pseudogene TRBV3-2) to TRBJ2-1; the D is unclear. From germline, CDR1 is LGHDT and CDR2 YNNKEL (reference sequence). V was trimmed by 5 bases and J by 4 bases, leaving 3 bases between them. CDR3 length: 11 amino acids. In DNA form, the CDR3 reads TGTGCCAGCAGCTTGTACAATGAGCAGTTCTTC. The encoded protein is CASSLYNEQFF.

The chain uses TRBV7-2 and TRBJ2-7; D is possibly TRBD2 (5 bases). V lost 1 base, J lost 9 bases, and 19 bases lay in between. Germline V CDR1 and CDR2: SGHTA, FQGNSA. CDR3 length equals 15 residues. CDR3 in amino acids: CASSLEGLDYIGQYF. The CDR3 bases are TGTGCCAGCAGCTTAGAGGGTCTAGACTATATCGGGCAGTACTTC.

The chain joins TRBV4-1 to TRBJ1-3, with D uncertain. Trimming took off 0 bases at V and 4 bases at J, with 10 bases between the two ends. Germline loops: CDR1 MGHRA, CDR2 YSYEKL. The CDR3 covers 15 residues. CDR3 nucleotides: TGCGCCAGCAGCCAAGATCCCAGCCTGGGAAACACCATATATTTT. Protein: CASSQDPSLGNTIYF.

J is TRBJ2-5 and V is TRBV11-2; 8 positions agree with TRBD1. The V gene end was trimmed by 5 bases and the J gene end by 5 bases; junction bases not matched to a gene: 7. The CDR3 length is 14 residues. CDR1 is SGHAT, CDR2 FQNNGV, per germline. The CDR3 protein is CASSPWTGLETQYF. DNA of the CDR3: TGTGCCAGCAGCCCCTGGACAGGGCTGGAGACCCAGTACTTC.

This clone has just one count. J is TRBJ1-1 and V is TRBV12-3 or TRBV12-4, with D tentatively TRBD1 (5 bases). The CDR3 sequence is 13 residues long. V was pared by 9 bases and J by 1 base, with 12 bases between. The CDR3 DNA sequence: TGTGCCAGTGATGGGGGGTCGAACACTGAAGCTTTCTTT. Amino acid sequence: CASDGGSNTEAFF.

The V call is TRBV5-4, the J call TRBJ2-3; D gene uncertain. This CDR3 spans 13 amino acids. The V gene lost 2 bases and the J gene lost 6 bases, with 10 bases spanning the gap. The germline CDR1 and CDR2 sequences are SGHNT and YYREEE (reference sequence). In nucleotides, the CDR3 is TGTGCCAGCAGCTTTATAGGTACGGATACGCAGTATTTT. Translation: CASSFIGTDTQYF.

This chain links TRBV15 with TRBJ1-1; the D gene is possibly TRBD1 (5 bases). CDR1 is LNHNV, CDR2 YYDKDF, per germline (reference sequence). The CDR3 sequence is 16 residues long. V lost 0 bases to trimming and J lost 3 bases, with 14 bases between them. CDR3 sequence (DNA): TGTGCCACCAGCAGAGATTATTTTGGGGCAGACACTGAAGCTTTCTTT. Its translation: CATSRDYFGADTEAFF. Together with reference TRBV15 and TRBJ1-1, the CDR3 gives the full variable domain: DAMVIQNPRYQVTQFGKPVTLSCSQTLNHNVMYWYQQKSSQAPKLLFHYYDKDFNNEADTPDNFQSRRPNTSFCFLDIRSPGLGDTAMYLCATSRDYFGADTEAFFGQGTRLTVV.

The chain combines TRBV7-2 with TRBJ2-7, with D perhaps TRBD2 (6 bases). Germline values: CDR1 SGHTA, CDR2 FQGNSA. V lost 5 bases and J 5 bases, leaving 13 bases between the germline ends. The CDR3 covers 13 residues. The CDR3: CASSLGRTDEQYF. CDR3 in DNA: TGTGCCAGCAGCCTCGGGAGAACTGACGAGCAGTACTTC.

This chain uses TRBV5-6 with TRBJ1-2; D may be TRBD1 (5 bases). Germline CDR1 is SGHDT and CDR2 is YYEEEE. This CDR3 has 14 residues. With 1 base removed from V and 7 bases from J, the gap between germline ends came to 14 bases. CDR3 region: CASSLRPARVGYTF. CDR3 nucleotides: TGTGCCAGCAGCTTGAGGCCGGCCAGGGTTGGCTACACCTTC.

The V call is TRBV5-5, the J call TRBJ1-1; TRBD1 matches at 10 bases. After removal of 4 bases from V and 4 bases from J, the junction contained 7 bases not matched to a gene. CDR1 and CDR2 from the germline V gene are SGHKS and YYEKEE (reference sequence). The CDR3 is 15 residues long. The CDR3 region is CASSLGQGLATEAFF. The CDR3 DNA is TGTGCCAGCAGCCTGGGACAGGGGCTCGCCACTGAAGCTTTCTTT. Complete variable domain (other parts from reference TRBV5-5 and TRBJ1-1): DAGVTQSPTHLIKTRGQQVTLRCSPISGHKSVSWYQQVLGQGPQFIFQYYEKEERGRGNFPDRFSARQFPNYSSELNVNALLLGDSALYLCASSLGQGLATEAFFGQGTRLTVV.

V and J are TRBV10-1 and TRBJ1-2; a weak D match, TRBD1 (6 bases). Trimming stripped 0 bases from V and 4 bases from J, with 9 bases between. The germline CDR1 and CDR2 sequences are WNHNN and SYGVQD (reference sequence). The CDR3 totals 14 residues. CDR3 sequence (DNA): TGCGCCAGCAGTGAGTCGACCAGGGGCTATGGCTACACCTTC. Its translation is CASSESTRGYGYTF.

This clone was seen a few times. The chain links TRBV4-3 to TRBJ2-7; TRBD1 matches at 7 bases. The CDR3 is 17 residues long. V shed 0 bases and J 5 bases; nucleotides not matched to a gene: 13. Looked up from germline, CDR1 is LGHNA and CDR2 is YSLEER. CDR3 sequence (DNA): TGCGCCAGCAGCCAAGACGACAGGGAGAGGGCCGTGAACGAGCAGTACTTC. Its protein product is CASSQDDRERAVNEQYF.

This chain links TRBV5-1 with TRBJ1-2; the match to TRBD1 covers 7 bases. The CDR3 consists of 15 residues. V lost 0 bases and J lost 3; bases outside the gene matches: 5. In germline, CDR1 is SGHRS, CDR2 YFSETQ. The CDR3 DNA is TGCGCCAGCAGCTTGGAAGGGGGCGCGGACTATGGCTACACCTTC. Its translation: CASSLEGGADYGYTF.

DNA of the CDR3: TGTGCCAGCAGTTACGGGGCAGGGGCGTACGAGCAGTACTTC. Translated: CASSYGAGAYEQYF. The chain employs TRBV6-5 and TRBJ2-7; D is perhaps TRBD1 (6 bases). The V and J ends lost 2 bases and 4 bases respectively, with 12 bases between them. Germline CDR1 is MNHEY and CDR2 is SVGAGI. The CDR3 covers 14 residues.

This chain connects TRBV12-2 to TRBJ1-5; TRBD1 was called by the table and not checked on the DNA. TRBV12-2 is labeled a pseudogene. This CDR3 comprises 22 residues. The DNA for the CDR3 is TGTGCAAGTCGCTTACCCTACCTTAAGACGGGACAGGCGCTAATTCGTTATCAGCCCCAGCATTTT. Amino acid sequence: CASRLPYLKTGQALIRYQPQHF.

The gene calls are TRBV19 and TRBJ1-5, with D unclear. Per the germline V gene, CDR1 is LNHDA and CDR2 is SQIVND (reference sequence). The CDR3 is 13 residues long. Deletions cut 6 bases from V and 2 bases from J, with 8 bases between. DNA for the CDR3: TGTGCCAGTAGCAACCTTGGCAATCAGCCCCAGCATTTT. Translated: CASSNLGNQPQHF.

The chain employs TRBV5-4 and TRBJ2-7, with D possibly being TRBD2 (6 bases). Looked up from germline, CDR1 is SGHNT and CDR2 is YYREEE (reference sequence). V was trimmed by 5 bases and J by 2 bases, leaving 17 bases between them. This CDR3 is built from 15 residues. As DNA, the CDR3 is TGTGCCAGCAGTCCCCGTTCGGGGACTCCCTACGAGCAGTACTTC. Its translation: CASSPRSGTPYEQYF.

This chain joins TRBV9 and TRBJ2-1; the match to TRBD2 covers 13 bases. Germline loops: CDR1 SGDLS, CDR2 YYNGEE. CDR3 length equals 15 residues. V was pared by 3 bases and J by 9 bases, with 6 bases of the junction left unmatched. In DNA form, the CDR3 reads TGTGCCAGCAGCGCCGGACTAGCGGGAGATCGTGAGCAGTTCTTC. This sequence encodes CASSAGLAGDREQFF. The complete variable domain, with remaining parts taken from reference TRBV9 and TRBJ2-1, reads DSGVTQTPKHLITATGQRVTLRCSPRSGDLSVYWYQQSLDQGLQFLIQYYNGEERAKGNILERFSAQQFPDLHSELNLSSLELGDSALYFCASSAGLAGDREQFFGPGTRLTVL.

This chain joins TRBV9 and TRBJ1-1; maybe TRBD1 (5 bases). The germline V and J ends were trimmed by 4 bases and 1 base, with 11 bases remaining between them. This CDR3 has 14 amino acids. CDR1 SGDLS and CDR2 YYNGEE come from the germline V gene. The CDR3 sequence is CASSPRRENTEAFF. DNA for the CDR3: TGTGCCAGCAGCCCCCGCAGGGAGAACACTGAAGCTTTCTTT.

This chain joins TRBV4-1 and TRBJ2-7, with 8 bases identical to TRBD2. In germline, CDR1 is MGHRA, CDR2 YSYEKL. V dropped 3 bases and J dropped 9; count of bases not matched to a gene: 19. The length of the CDR3 is 17 residues. For the CDR3, the DNA is TGCGCCAGCAGCCAGGGGTACACCGGGACGGTACGGGGGGGGCAGTACTTC. It specifies CASSQGYTGTVRGGQYF.

The chain joins TRBV20-1 to TRBJ2-2; D is perhaps TRBD1 (5 bases). Trimming stripped 3 bases from V and 4 bases from J, with 18 bases between. CDR1 and CDR2 from the germline V gene are DFQATT and SNEGSKA (reference sequence). This CDR3 comprises 16 residues. CDR3 coding DNA: TGCAGTGCTAGTAGGCAGGGAATTGAAAGCACCGGGGAGCTGTTTTTT. This sequence encodes CSASRQGIESTGELFF.

This clone was found a few times. The J gene is TRBJ1-1, the V gene TRBV5-5; D gene uncertain. V was trimmed by 6 bases and J by 0 bases, leaving 15 bases between them. CDR3 length: 15 residues. The germline V gene encodes CDR1 SGHKS and CDR2 YYEKEE (reference sequence). The CDR3 nucleotides read TGTGCCAGCACCGCGACTGAGTCCATGAACACTGAAGCTTTCTTT. This gives the protein CASTATESMNTEAFF.

The genes are TRBV30 and TRBJ1-5, with D possibly being TRBD1 (5 bases). Trimming left V 0 bases short and J 8 bases short, with 14 bases between. In germline, CDR1 is GTSNPN, CDR2 SVGIG (reference sequence). The CDR3 is 14 residues long. The chain's CDR3 is CAWSVLRDSEPQHF. The CDR3 coding sequence is TGTGCCTGGAGTGTACTTAGGGACTCGGAGCCCCAGCATTTT.

The genes are TRBV7-2 and TRBJ1-2; no definite D call. Per germline, CDR1 SGHTA and CDR2 FQGNSA. This CDR3 region has 14 residues. Between the trimmed V and J ends, which lost 1 base and 7 bases, there was a span of 13 bases. The CDR3 nucleotides read TGTGCCAGCAGCTTAGGGGCGGGAGAAAGTGGCTACACCTTC. Its protein product is CASSLGAGESGYTF.

This chain links TRBV7-6 with TRBJ2-7; either TRBD1 or TRBD2 may supply D (5 bases each). Germline-derived CDR1 and CDR2 are SGHVS and FNYEAQ. V lost 4 bases and J 0 bases, leaving 10 bases between the germline ends. This CDR3 spans 14 amino acids. The CDR3 is CASSWGPNSYEQYF. The CDR3 coding sequence is TGTGCCAGCAGCTGGGGACCGAACTCCTACGAGCAGTACTTC.

The chain uses TRBV6-4 and TRBJ2-1; D is possibly TRBD2 (5 bases). CDR3 length equals 14 residues. Germline CDR1 and CDR2: MRHNA and SNTAGT. Trimming took off 3 bases at V and 5 bases at J, with 11 bases between the two ends. CDR3 sequence: CASSEGDANNEQFF. CDR3 in DNA: TGTGCCAGCAGTGAGGGAGACGCCAACAATGAGCAGTTCTTC.

This clone was picked up one time. This chain uses TRBV6-2 or TRBV6-3 with TRBJ2-7; weak D call: TRBD2 (6 bases). V was shortened by 6 bases and J by 6 bases, with 21 bases between the two germline ends. Germline V gene lookup returns CDR1 MNHEY and CDR2 SVGEGT. The CDR3 sequence is 15 residues long. CDR3 residues: CASSLPGLPLGEQYF. In DNA, the CDR3 is TGTGCCAGCAGCTTACCGGGACTCCCCCTGGGCGAGCAGTACTTC.